A selection of T cell receptor beta chains follows, all from one sample in a study of OX40 agonist ivuxolimab in advanced cancers. Method: immunoSEQ multiplex PCR; TCRdb's copy keeps in-frame clones and lacks some. Among some 97,000 clones listed, 90% were seen once. Specimen: CD4+ or CD8+ T cells sorted from blood, collected in a trial of the OX40 agonist ivuxolimab. These receptors originate from an adult with an advanced solid tumor such as melanoma, head and neck, liver or kidney cancer. CDR3s include the opening cysteine and the closing phenylalanine or tryptophan. D genes are given only for firm matches. Expanded clones are given a class, and other clones once, few, many or no size at all.

D gene,V gene,J gene,clone size,CDR3 DNA,CDR3 protein
TRBD2,TRBV6-6,TRBJ2-1,NA,TGTGCCAGCAGTTACCCCCTTAGCGGGGCGTTGTTCTTC,CASSYPLSGALFF
NA,TRBV7-3,TRBJ1-1,NA,TGTGCCAGCAGCTGGAAGGGAGGCACTGAAGCTTTCTTT,CASSWKGGTEAFF
NA,TRBV2,TRBJ1-2,few,TGTGCCAGCAGCGCTTCCTCCACGGTCGGATTCTATGGCTACACCTTC,CASSASSTVGFYGYTF
NA,TRBV11-1,TRBJ2-7,NA,TGTGCCAGCAGCTTAGAGGGACTGAGGGAGCAGTACTTC,CASSLEGLREQYF
NA,TRBV6-6,TRBJ2-5,once,TGTGCCAGCAGTTACTCCAGAGGGGACTTTCAAGAGACCCAGTACTTC,CASSYSRGDFQETQYF
TRBD2,TRBV30,TRBJ2-7,few,TGTGCCTGGAGTCATAGCGGGAGGGCCTTCTCCTACGAGCAGTACTTC,CAWSHSGRAFSYEQYF
NA,TRBV6-1,TRBJ1-2,NA,TGTGCCAGCAGCCCTGTAGGGTATGGCTACACCTTC,CASSPVGYGYTF
NA,TRBV6-1,TRBJ1-1,NA,TGTGCCAGCAAGCTAGGCCCTCAGAACACTGAAGCTTTCTTT,CASKLGPQNTEAFF
NA,TRBV9,TRBJ1-3,NA,TGTGCCAGCAGCTCCCGCGTCTCTGGAAACACCATATATTTT,CASSSRVSGNTIYF
TRBD2,TRBV5-1,TRBJ2-1,NA,TGCGCCAGCAGCTTGGGACTAGCGGGAGTTGAGCAGTTCTTC,CASSLGLAGVEQFF
NA,TRBV6-1,TRBJ2-7,NA,TGTGCCAGCAGTGAAGCGACGGGCCCTATCTACGAGCAGTACTTC,CASSEATGPIYEQYF
TRBD2,TRBV27,TRBJ2-7,once,TGTGCCAGCAGTTTCCGCCGGACTAGCGGGAGAGGATACGAGCAGTACTTC,CASSFRRTSGRGYEQYF
NA,TRBV9,TRBJ1-3,NA,TGTGCCAGCAGCGCGGGAACCCTCCTCTCTGGAAACACCATATATTTT,CASSAGTLLSGNTIYF
NA,TRBV19,TRBJ2-3,once,TGTGCCAGCAAGACAGGCCCCAACACAGATACGCAGTATTTT,CASKTGPNTDTQYF
NA,TRBV2,TRBJ1-4,few,TGTGCCAGCAGTGAGGCTGGTGGTGGTGGAAAACTGTTTTTT,CASSEAGGGGKLFF
TRBD1,TRBV5-4,TRBJ1-2,NA,TGTGCCAGCAGCTTGGACAGGGGGCCCTATGGCTACACCTTC,CASSLDRGPYGYTF
TRBD1,TRBV5-1,TRBJ1-5,NA,TGCGCCAGCAGCCTAGGGACAGGGGGGAAAAATCAGCCCCAGCATTTT,CASSLGTGGKNQPQHF
NA,TRBV5-4,TRBJ2-5,NA,TGTGCCAGCAGCTTAACGGCATTGTTCTCGCAAGAGACCCAGTACTTC,CASSLTALFSQETQYF
NA,TRBV6-1,TRBJ2-2,once,TGTGCCAGCAGTGGCTCCCGAGGGTGGGAGCTGTTTTTT,CASSGSRGWELFF
NA,TRBV20-1,TRBJ2-7,NA,TGCAGTGCTCCCTGGGCCTACGAGCAGTACTTC,CSAPWAYEQYF
NA,TRBV7-8,TRBJ1-3,NA,TGTGCCAGCAGCTTTGACACCAACTCTGGAAACACCATATATTTT,CASSFDTNSGNTIYF
TRBD2,TRBV5-1,TRBJ2-2,NA,TGCGCCAGCAGCTTGGGGATAGCGGGAGCGGTCACCGGGGAGCTGTTTTTT,CASSLGIAGAVTGELFF
TRBD2,TRBV7-8,TRBJ2-2,NA,TGTGCCAGCAGTTTCACTAGCGAGGCCGGGGAGCTGTTTTTT,CASSFTSEAGELFF
TRBD1,TRBV6-1,TRBJ1-5,NA,TGTGCCAGCCTTCGAGACAGGGCAGATCAGCCCCAGCATTTT,CASLRDRADQPQHF
TRBD2,TRBV27,TRBJ2-1,NA,TGTGCCAGCAGTTTGGGGAGTAGCGGGGGGATAGGGGATGAGCAGTTCTTC,CASSLGSSGGIGDEQFF
TRBD1,TRBV30,TRBJ2-5,NA,TGTGCCTGGAGGGGGGGACAGGGGGCTGGAGAGACCCAGTACTTC,CAWRGGQGAGETQYF
NA,TRBV2,TRBJ1-3,NA,TGTGCCAGCACGTTTGGACGGACTGGAAACACCATATATTTT,CASTFGRTGNTIYF
NA,TRBV23-1,TRBJ2-7,NA,TGCGCCAGCAGTCAAAATCGCCCCGCCCAAACAGGGCCTTACGAGCAGTACTTC,CASSQNRPAQTGPYEQYF
NA,TRBV5-6,TRBJ2-5,NA,TGTGCCAGCAGCTTGGAGACCAAGGCAGAGACCCAGTACTTC,CASSLETKAETQYF
NA,TRBV5-1,TRBJ2-2,once,TGCGCCAGCAGCTTGGCGGGTACCGGGGAGCTGTTTTTT,CASSLAGTGELFF
TRBD2,TRBV5-1,TRBJ2-2,NA,TGCGCCAGCAACAACGCGGGGGGCGGAACCGGGGAGCTGTTTTTT,CASNNAGGGTGELFF